This note documents a single TCR beta chain sequence. The sample comes from a study of patients and donors after allogeneic stem cell transplantation. TCRdb re-analysed the RT-PCR reads in MiXCR, keeping a single row per CDR3 protein. Among 150,000 to 250,000 distinct CDR3 sequences, 41% were seen once, and the ten largest hold 33%. CDR3 length equals 15 residues. Trimming took off 4 bases at V and 0 bases at J, with 12 bases between the two ends. The germline gives CDR1 SGHDN, CDR2 FVKESK. The V and J genes are TRBV14 and TRBJ1-1; weak D call: TRBD1 (6 bases). The receptor's source is a human donor who was either an allogeneic HSCT recipient or a stem cell or donor lymphocyte infusion donor (not recorded which). It is not recorded whose cells these are; they may come from a transplant donor. The sample consisted of blood, either unsorted or a sorted T cell fraction (not recorded which). The CDR3 reads CASSPWTDMNTEAFF. CDR3 nucleotide sequence: TGTGCCAGCAGCCCCTGGACAGACATGAACACTGAAGCTTTCTTT.